Listed below are T cell receptor beta chains from one sample, sequenced in a study of control samples from healthy donors and cancer patients. Profiled with immunoSEQ multiplex PCR; TCRdb holds only in-frame clones, not every one. This table has over 100,000 clones, approximately 90% appearing once. Sequencing was done on a sample of blood. Receptor source: a woman aged 45-65 years in good health. The CDR3 runs from the conserved cysteine through the conserved F or W. Each record gives: clone size, D gene, V gene, J gene, CDR3 DNA, CDR3 protein. A D gene is named only where the DNA matches it firmly. Expanded clones get a size class; other rows say once, few or many, or leave the size out.

size: once
D: NA
V: TRBV7-8
J: TRBJ1-2
DNA: TGTGCCAGCAGCTTAAGAGAAAACGCCTTCTATGGCTACACCTTC
CDR3: CASSLRENAFYGYTF

size: NA
D: NA
V: TRBV7-3
J: TRBJ2-2
DNA: TGTGCCAGCAGCTTCTTCAACGCGAACACCGGGGAGCTGTTTTTT
CDR3: CASSFFNANTGELFF

size: NA
D: NA
V: TRBV30
J: TRBJ2-3
DNA: TGTGCCTGGAGTGACGGCAGTTGGGATACGCAGTATTTT
CDR3: CAWSDGSWDTQYF

size: NA
D: NA
V: TRBV18
J: TRBJ2-1
DNA: TGTGCCAGCTCATCAACTCATGAGCAGTTCTTC
CDR3: CASSSTHEQFF

size: NA
D: TRBD1
V: TRBV9
J: TRBJ1-1
DNA: TGTGCCAGCAGCGTAGTAACAGGGGTGACTGAAGCTTTCTTT
CDR3: CASSVVTGVTEAFF

size: NA
D: TRBD1
V: TRBV2
J: TRBJ2-2
DNA: TGTGCCAGAACGACCAGGGGGCCTCCTAACACCGGGGAGCTGTTTTTT
CDR3: CARTTRGPPNTGELFF

size: NA
D: TRBD1
V: TRBV10-3
J: TRBJ1-2
DNA: TGTGCCATCAGTGACAGGACAGGCAAAACTGGGGTAGGCTACACCTTC
CDR3: CAISDRTGKTGVGYTF

size: NA
D: NA
V: TRBV11-2
J: TRBJ1-2
DNA: TGTGCCAGCAGCTCTCAGAGGGGCTACACCTTC
CDR3: CASSSQRGYTF

size: NA
D: NA
V: TRBV19
J: TRBJ1-1
DNA: TGTGCCAGTAGTAGCCCCCTACATCTACCCCAGAATACTGAAGCTTTCTTT
CDR3: CASSSPLHLPQNTEAFF

size: NA
D: NA
V: TRBV6-5
J: TRBJ2-2
DNA: TGTGCCGGTCTGGGGGCGAACACCGGGGAGCTGTTTTTT
CDR3: CAGLGANTGELFF